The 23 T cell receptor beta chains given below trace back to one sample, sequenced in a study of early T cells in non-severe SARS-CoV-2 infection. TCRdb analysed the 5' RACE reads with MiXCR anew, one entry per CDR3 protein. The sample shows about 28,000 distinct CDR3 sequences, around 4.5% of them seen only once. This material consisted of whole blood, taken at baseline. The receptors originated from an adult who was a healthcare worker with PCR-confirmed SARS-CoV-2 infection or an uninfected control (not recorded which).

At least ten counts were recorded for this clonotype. The CDR3 loop is CASSLSAGGPDTQYF. The CDR3 region has the DNA TGTGCCAGCAGCTTATCAGCGGGGGGGCCAGATACGCAGTATTTT. The rearrangement uses TRBV7-7 and TRBJ2-3, with 10 positions matching TRBD2. V lost 2 bases and J lost 4; bases outside the gene matches: 3. The CDR3 is 15 residues long. Germline lookup yields CDR1 SSHAT and CDR2 FNYEAQ (reference sequence).

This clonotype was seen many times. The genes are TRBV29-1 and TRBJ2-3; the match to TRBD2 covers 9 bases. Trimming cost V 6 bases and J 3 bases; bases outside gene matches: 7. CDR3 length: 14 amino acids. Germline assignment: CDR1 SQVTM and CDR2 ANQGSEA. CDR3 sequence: CSVVSGGLTDTQYF. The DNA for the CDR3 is TGCAGCGTGGTTAGCGGGGGTTTGACAGATACGCAGTATTTT.

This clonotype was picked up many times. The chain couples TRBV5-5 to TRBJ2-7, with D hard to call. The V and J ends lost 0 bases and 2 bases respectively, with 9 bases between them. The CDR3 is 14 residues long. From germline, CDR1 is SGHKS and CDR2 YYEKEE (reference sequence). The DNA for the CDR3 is TGTGCCAGCAGCTTGGGGCAGCCGACCTACGAGCAGTACTTC. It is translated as CASSLGQPTYEQYF.

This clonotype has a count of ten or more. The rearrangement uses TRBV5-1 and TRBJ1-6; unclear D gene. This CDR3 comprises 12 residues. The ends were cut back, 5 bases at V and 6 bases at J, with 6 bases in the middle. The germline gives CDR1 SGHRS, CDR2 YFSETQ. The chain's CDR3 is CASRIGNSPLHF. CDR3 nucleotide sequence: TGCGCCAGCAGGATCGGTAATTCACCCCTCCACTTT.

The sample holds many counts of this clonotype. The CDR3 DNA reads as TGCAGTGCCGGTCGACTAGCGGAAGCCAATGAGCAGTTCTTC. Translation: CSAGRLAEANEQFF. The chain recombines TRBV20-1 with TRBJ2-1, with 9 bases matching TRBD2. Looked up from germline, CDR1 is DFQATT and CDR2 is SNEGSKA (reference sequence). The CDR3 loop spans 14 amino acids. V was pared by 6 bases and J by 6 bases, with 9 bases of the junction left unmatched.

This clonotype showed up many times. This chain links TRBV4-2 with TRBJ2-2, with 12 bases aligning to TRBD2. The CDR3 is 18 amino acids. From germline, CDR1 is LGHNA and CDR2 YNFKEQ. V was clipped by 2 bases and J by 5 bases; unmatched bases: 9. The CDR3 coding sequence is TGTGCCAGCAGCCAACAAGCCGGACTAGCGGGACTAACCGGGGAGCTGTTTTTT. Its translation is CASSQQAGLAGLTGELFF.

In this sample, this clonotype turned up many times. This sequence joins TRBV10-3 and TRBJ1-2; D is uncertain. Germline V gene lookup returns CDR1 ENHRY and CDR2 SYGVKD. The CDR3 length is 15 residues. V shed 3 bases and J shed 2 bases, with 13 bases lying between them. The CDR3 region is CAISEVAQGNYGYTF. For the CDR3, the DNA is TGTGCCATCAGTGAAGTGGCTCAAGGGAACTATGGCTACACCTTC.

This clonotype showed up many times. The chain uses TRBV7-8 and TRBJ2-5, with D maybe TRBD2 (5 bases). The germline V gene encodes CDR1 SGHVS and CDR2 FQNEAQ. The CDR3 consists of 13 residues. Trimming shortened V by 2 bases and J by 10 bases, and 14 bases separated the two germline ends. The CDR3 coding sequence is TGTGCCAGCAGCTTATGGAGGACCGGGGACCAGTACTTC. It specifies CASSLWRTGDQYF.

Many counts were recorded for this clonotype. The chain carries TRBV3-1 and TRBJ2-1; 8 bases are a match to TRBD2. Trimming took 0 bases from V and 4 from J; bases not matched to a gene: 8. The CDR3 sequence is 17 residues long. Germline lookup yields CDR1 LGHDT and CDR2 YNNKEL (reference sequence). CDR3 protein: CASSQESDGRGYNEQFF. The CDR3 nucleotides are TGTGCCAGCAGCCAAGAATCGGACGGGAGGGGGTACAATGAGCAGTTCTTC.

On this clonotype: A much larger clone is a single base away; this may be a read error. The CDR3 sequence: CASSPGTGVYEQFF. For the CDR3, the DNA is TGCGCCAGCAGCCCCGGGACAGGGGTCTACGAGCAGTTCTTC. The chain combines TRBV5-1 with TRBJ2-7; 10 nucleotides agree with TRBD1. The end of the DNA aligns better with TRBJ2-1, so the J call may be wrong. Germline V gives CDR1 SGHRS, CDR2 YFSETQ. This CDR3 contains 14 residues.

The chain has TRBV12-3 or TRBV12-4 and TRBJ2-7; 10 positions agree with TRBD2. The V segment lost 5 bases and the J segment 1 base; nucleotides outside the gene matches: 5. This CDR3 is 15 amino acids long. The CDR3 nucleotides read TGTGCCAGCAGTCAAGGACTAGCGGCATCCTACGAGCAGTACTTC. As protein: CASSQGLAASYEQYF.

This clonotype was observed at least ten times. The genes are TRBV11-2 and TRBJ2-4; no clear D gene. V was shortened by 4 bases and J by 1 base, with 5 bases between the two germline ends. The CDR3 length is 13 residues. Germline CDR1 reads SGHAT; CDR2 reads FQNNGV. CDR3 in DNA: TGTGCCAGCAGCTCCCCCGCCAAAAACATTCAGTACTTC. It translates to CASSSPAKNIQYF.

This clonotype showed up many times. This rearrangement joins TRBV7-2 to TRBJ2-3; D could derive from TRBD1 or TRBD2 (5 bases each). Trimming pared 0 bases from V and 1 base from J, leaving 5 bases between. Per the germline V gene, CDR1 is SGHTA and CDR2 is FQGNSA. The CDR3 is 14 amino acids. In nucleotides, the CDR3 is TGTGCCAGCAGCTTAGCGGGGGGCACAGATACGCAGTATTTT. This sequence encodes CASSLAGGTDTQYF.

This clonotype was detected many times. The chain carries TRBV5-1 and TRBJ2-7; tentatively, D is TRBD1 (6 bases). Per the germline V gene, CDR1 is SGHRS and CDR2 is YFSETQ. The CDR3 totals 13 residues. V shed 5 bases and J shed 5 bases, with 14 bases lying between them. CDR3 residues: CASSYTGIHEQYF. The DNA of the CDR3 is TGCGCCAGCAGTTATACAGGGATTCACGAGCAGTACTTC. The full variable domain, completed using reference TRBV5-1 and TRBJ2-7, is KAGVTQTPRYLIKTRGQQVTLSCSPISGHRSVSWYQQTPGQGLQFLFEYFSETQRNKGNFPGRFSGRQFSNSRSEMNVSTLELGDSALYLCASSYTGIHEQYFGPGTRLTVT.

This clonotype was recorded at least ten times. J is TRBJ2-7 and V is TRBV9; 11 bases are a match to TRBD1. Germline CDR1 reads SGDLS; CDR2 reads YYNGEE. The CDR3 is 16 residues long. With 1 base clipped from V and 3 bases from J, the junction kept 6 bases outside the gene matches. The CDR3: CASSVSAGTGGYEQYF. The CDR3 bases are TGTGCCAGCAGCGTATCGGCCGGGACAGGGGGCTACGAGCAGTACTTC.

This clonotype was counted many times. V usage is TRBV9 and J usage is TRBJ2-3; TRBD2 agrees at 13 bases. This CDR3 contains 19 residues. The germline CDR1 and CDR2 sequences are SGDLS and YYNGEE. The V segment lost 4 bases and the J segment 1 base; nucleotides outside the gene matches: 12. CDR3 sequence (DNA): TGTGCCAGCAGCAAAAGGACTAGCGGGGGCCCAGACGGCACAGATACGCAGTATTTT. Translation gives CASSKRTSGGPDGTDTQYF. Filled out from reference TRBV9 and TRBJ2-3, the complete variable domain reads DSGVTQTPKHLITATGQRVTLRCSPRSGDLSVYWYQQSLDQGLQFLIQYYNGEERAKGNILERFSAQQFPDLHSELNLSSLELGDSALYFCASSKRTSGGPDGTDTQYFGPGTRLTVL.

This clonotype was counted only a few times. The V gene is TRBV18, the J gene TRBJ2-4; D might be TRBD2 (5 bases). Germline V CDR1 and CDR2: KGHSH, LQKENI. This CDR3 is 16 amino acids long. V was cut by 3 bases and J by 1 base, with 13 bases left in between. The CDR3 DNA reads TGTGCCAGCTCACCCGACTGGGAGAGGGCCAAAAACATTCAGTACTTC. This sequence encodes CASSPDWERAKNIQYF.

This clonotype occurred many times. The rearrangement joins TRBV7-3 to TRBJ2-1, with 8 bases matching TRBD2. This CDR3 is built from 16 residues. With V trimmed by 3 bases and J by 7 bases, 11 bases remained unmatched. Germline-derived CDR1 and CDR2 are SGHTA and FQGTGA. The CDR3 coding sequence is TGTGCCAGCAGCTTGTTGGGTAGCGGGAACGCGAATGAGCAGTTCTTC. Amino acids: CASSLLGSGNANEQFF.

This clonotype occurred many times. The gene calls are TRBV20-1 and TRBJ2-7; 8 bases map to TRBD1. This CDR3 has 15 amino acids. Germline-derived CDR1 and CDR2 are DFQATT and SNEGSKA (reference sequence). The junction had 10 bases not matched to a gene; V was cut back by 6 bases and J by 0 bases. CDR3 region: CSASKGQVSSYEQYF. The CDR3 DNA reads TGCAGTGCGTCTAAGGGACAGGTTAGCTCCTACGAGCAGTACTTC.

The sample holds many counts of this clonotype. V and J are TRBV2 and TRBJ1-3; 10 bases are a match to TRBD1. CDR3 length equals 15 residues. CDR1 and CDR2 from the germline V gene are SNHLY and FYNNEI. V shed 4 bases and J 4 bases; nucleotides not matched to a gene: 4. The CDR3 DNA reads TGTGCCAGCAGTGCTGGGACAGGGGCAGGAAACACCATATATTTT. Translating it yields CASSAGTGAGNTIYF. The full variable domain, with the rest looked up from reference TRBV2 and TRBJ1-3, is EPEVTQTPSHQVTQMGQEVILRCVPISNHLYFYWYRQILGQKVEFLVSFYNNEISEKSEIFDDQFSVERPDGSNFTLKIRSTKLEDSAMYFCASSAGTGAGNTIYFGEGSWLTVV.

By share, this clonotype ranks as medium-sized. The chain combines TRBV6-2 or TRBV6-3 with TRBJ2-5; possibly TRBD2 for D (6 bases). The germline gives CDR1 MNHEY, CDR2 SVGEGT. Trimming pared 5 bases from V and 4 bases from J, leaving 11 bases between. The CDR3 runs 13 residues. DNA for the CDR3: TGTGCCAGCAGTAGGGAGGTTCCAGAGACCCAGTACTTC. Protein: CASSREVPETQYF.

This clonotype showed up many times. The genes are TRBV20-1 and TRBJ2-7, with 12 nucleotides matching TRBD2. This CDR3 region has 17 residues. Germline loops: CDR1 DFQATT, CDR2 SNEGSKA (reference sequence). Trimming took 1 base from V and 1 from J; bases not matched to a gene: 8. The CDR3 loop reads CSARGGRLAGVSYEQYF. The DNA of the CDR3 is TGCAGTGCTAGAGGGGGAAGACTAGCGGGAGTGTCCTACGAGCAGTACTTC.

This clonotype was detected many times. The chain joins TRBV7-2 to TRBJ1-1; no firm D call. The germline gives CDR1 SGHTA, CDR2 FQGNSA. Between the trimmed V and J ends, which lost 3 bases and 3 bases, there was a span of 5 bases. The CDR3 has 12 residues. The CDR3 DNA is TGTGCCAGCAGCTTTACGGACACTGAAGCTTTCTTT. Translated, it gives CASSFTDTEAFF.